The T cell receptor beta chain described here comes from a study of blood T cells in healthy people across ages. This CDR3 is 16 amino acids long. J gave up 5 bases and V 4 bases, and 8 bases lay outside the gene matches. Germline CDR1 and CDR2: SGHDT and YYEEEE. A J-beta primer mix and a sample-barcoded 5' primer were used in a second PCR of roughly 6 to 11 cycles. TCRdb fed the 5' RACE reads into MiXCR, producing one record per CDR3 protein. The sample holds hundreds of thousands of distinct CDR3 sequences, approximately 43% seen once. Approximately 10 milliliters was the volume of peripheral blood drawn from each donor.

The receptor comes from a woman aged 55 to 70 in good health. The chain recombines TRBV5-6 with TRBJ2-1; TRBD2 matches 11 bases. Input material: blood. In DNA, the CDR3 is TGTGCCAGCAGCAAGGCCCTAGCGGGAGGCCACAATGAGCAGTTCTTC. This codes for CASSKALAGGHNEQFF.